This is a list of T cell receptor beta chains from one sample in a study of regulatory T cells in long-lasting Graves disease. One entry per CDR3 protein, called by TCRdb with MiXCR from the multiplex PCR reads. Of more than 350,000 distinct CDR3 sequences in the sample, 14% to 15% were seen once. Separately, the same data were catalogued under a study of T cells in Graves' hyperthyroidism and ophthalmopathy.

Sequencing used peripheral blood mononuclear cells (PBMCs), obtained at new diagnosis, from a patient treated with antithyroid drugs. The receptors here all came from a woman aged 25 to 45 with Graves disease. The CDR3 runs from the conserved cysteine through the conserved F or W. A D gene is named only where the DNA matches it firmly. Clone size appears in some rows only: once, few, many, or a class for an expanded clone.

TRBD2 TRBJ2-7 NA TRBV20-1 CSAASGSEQYF TGCAGTGCAGCCAGCGGGAGCGAGCAGTACTTC
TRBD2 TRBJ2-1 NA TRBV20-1 CSASGGGRFYNEQFF TGCAGTGCTAGTGGCGGCGGGAGATTCTACAATGAGCAGTTCTTC
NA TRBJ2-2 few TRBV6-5 CASSYGGRTHPGELFF TGTGCCAGCAGTTACGGGGGACGGACCCACCCCGGGGAGCTGTTTTTT
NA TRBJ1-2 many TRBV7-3 CASSPDSGYGYTF TGTGCCAGCAGCCCGGACAGTGGCTATGGCTACACCTTC
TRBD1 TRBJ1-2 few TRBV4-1 CASSQDQGQGRGYTF TGCGCCAGCAGCCAAGACCAGGGACAGGGCAGGGGCTACACCTTC
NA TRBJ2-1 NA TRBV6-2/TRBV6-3 CASSYAREPSNEQFF TGTGCCAGCAGTTACGCCCGGGAGCCCTCCAATGAGCAGTTCTTC
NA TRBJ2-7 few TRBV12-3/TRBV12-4 CASSLADRPDEQYF TGTGCCAGCAGTTTAGCCGACAGACCGGACGAGCAGTACTTC
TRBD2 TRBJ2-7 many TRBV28 CASSALAGRRYEQYF TGTGCCAGCAGTGCACTAGCGGGAAGACGCTACGAGCAGTACTTC
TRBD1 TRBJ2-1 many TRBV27 CASSSRQGYEQFF TGTGCCAGCAGTTCCCGACAGGGCTATGAGCAGTTCTTC
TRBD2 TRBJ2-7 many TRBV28 CASSGPGLAALEQYF TGTGCCAGCAGTGGACCAGGACTAGCGGCCCTGGAGCAGTACTTC
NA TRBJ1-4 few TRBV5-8 CASSLGQFREKLFF TGTGCCAGCAGCTTGGGGCAGTTCCGCGAAAAACTGTTTTTT
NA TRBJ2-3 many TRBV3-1 CASSHWASITTDTQYF TGTGCCAGCAGCCATTGGGCTTCTATTACCACAGATACGCAGTATTTT
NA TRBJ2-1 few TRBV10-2 CASQRKDNEQFF TGCGCCAGCCAGAGAAAGGACAATGAGCAGTTCTTC
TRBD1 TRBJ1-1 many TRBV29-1 CSALNDREEAFF TGCAGCGCGCTAAATGACAGGGAAGAAGCTTTCTTT
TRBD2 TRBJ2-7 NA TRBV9 CASSVGLAGVPLYF TGTGCCAGCAGCGTAGGACTAGCGGGAGTTCCGTTGTACTTC
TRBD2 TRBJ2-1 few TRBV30 CAWSGPTRPSGRGVGNEQFF TGTGCCTGGAGCGGACCGACGCGACCTAGCGGGAGAGGGGTTGGAAATGAGCAGTTCTTC
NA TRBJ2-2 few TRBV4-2 CASSRTGLNTGELFF TGTGCCAGCAGCCGCACGGGGCTTAACACCGGGGAGCTGTTTTTT
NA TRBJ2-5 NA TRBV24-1 CATSDRGTTQETQYF TGTGCCACCAGTGACCGAGGGACCACACAAGAGACCCAGTACTTC
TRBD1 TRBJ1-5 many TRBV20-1 CSATRTGVGNQPQHF TGCAGTGCTACCCGGACAGGGGTTGGCAATCAGCCCCAGCATTTT
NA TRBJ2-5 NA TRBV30 CAWGGGETQYF TGTGCCTGGGGGGGTGGAGAGACCCAGTACTTC
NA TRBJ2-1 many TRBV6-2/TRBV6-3 CASSYSDRDYNEQFF TGTGCCAGCAGTTACTCGGACAGAGATTACAATGAGCAGTTCTTC
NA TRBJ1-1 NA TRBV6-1 CASREPLRLTEAFF TGTGCCAGCAGGGAACCCCTCCGGCTCACAGAAGCTTTCTTT